This TCR beta chain was sequenced for a study of blood T cell repertoires in COVID-19. Researchers sorted participants into cohorts using their self-reported clinical history. With regard to this clone: Mismatch with germline at one junction end may stem from a read error.

Sequenced by immunoSEQ multiplex PCR; TCRdb stores in-frame clones only, minus some. The data contain 250,000 to 300,000 clones, under 90% of them singletons. The CDR3 has 14 residues. Germline V gene data show CDR1 as SGHRS and CDR2 as YFSETQ. This clonotype was sampled from a man aged 30 to 39 with acute COVID-19. Sequencing was done on a sample of PBMCs or T cells enriched from blood (not recorded which). This chain links TRBV5-1 with TRBJ2-1; D gene uncertain. This CDR3 reads CASSAANPLNEQFF. For the CDR3, the DNA is TGTGCCAGCAGCGCGGCCAACCCCTTGAATGAGCAGTTCTTC.